This is a list of T cell receptor beta chains from one sample in a study of blood T cell repertoires in COVID-19. The data were produced by immunoSEQ multiplex PCR, yet TCRdb's version contains in-frame clones alone and is incomplete. The data hold 250,000 to 300,000 clones, with approximately 88% observed a single time. The sample comprised peripheral blood. The origin of the receptors is a young woman with acute or convalescent COVID-19. Each CDR3 is given with its conserved first and last residue. D genes are given only for firm matches. Some rows mark clone size as missing; the rest say once, few, many or name a class of expanded clone.

clone size,J gene,V gene,D gene,CDR3 protein,CDR3 DNA
NA,TRBJ2-3,TRBV2,NA,CASEGESTDTQYF,TGTGCCAGCGAGGGTGAAAGCACAGATACGCAGTATTTT
NA,TRBJ2-1,TRBV6-2/TRBV6-3,NA,CASSPHKVGSSYNEQFF,TGTGCCAGCAGTCCACATAAGGTGGGGAGCTCCTACAATGAGCAGTTCTTC
NA,TRBJ2-3,TRBV6-2/TRBV6-3,NA,CASSYRGDYTDTQYF,TGTGCCAGCAGTTACAGGGGGGACTACACAGATACGCAGTATTTT
few,TRBJ2-7,TRBV14,NA,CASSQDPGSYEQYF,TGTGCCAGCAGCCAAGATCCGGGTTCCTACGAGCAGTACTTC
few,TRBJ2-1,TRBV7-2,TRBD2,CASSLEGLAGEGEQFF,TGTGCCAGCAGCTTAGAGGGACTAGCGGGAGAAGGGGAGCAGTTCTTC
NA,TRBJ2-1,TRBV5-4,NA,CASSLLDYNEQFF,TGTGCCAGCAGCTTGCTAGACTACAATGAGCAGTTCTTC
NA,TRBJ1-2,TRBV25-1,NA,CASSEFMTPGNGYTF,TGTGCCAGCAGTGAATTTATGACACCTGGAAATGGCTACACCTTC
NA,TRBJ2-5,TRBV5-1,TRBD1,CASSSGQARETQYF,TGCGCCAGCAGCTCAGGACAGGCTCGGGAGACCCAGTACTTC
NA,TRBJ1-1,TRBV27,NA,CASSLQGLSNTEAFF,TGTGCCAGCAGTTTACAGGGACTCTCGAACACTGAAGCTTTCTTT
NA,TRBJ1-2,TRBV30,TRBD1,CAWSQQGEVRYTF,TGTGCCTGGAGTCAACAGGGGGAAGTACGCTACACCTTC
NA,TRBJ2-7,TRBV6-5,NA,CASRKGLFTYEQYF,TGTGCCAGCAGGAAGGGACTGTTCACCTACGAGCAGTACTTC
NA,TRBJ2-5,TRBV6-1,TRBD1,CASSERRDRRGLAETQYF,TGTGCCAGCAGTGAAAGAAGGGACCGAAGGGGGCTTGCGGAGACCCAGTACTTC
NA,TRBJ2-3,TRBV25-1,TRBD1,CASSNPTGAVTDTQYF,TGTGCCAGCAGTAACCCGACAGGGGCGGTAACAGATACGCAGTATTTT
NA,TRBJ2-5,TRBV6-2/TRBV6-3,TRBD2,CASSLAGGGQETQYF,TGTGCCAGCAGTTTAGCGGGAGGGGGACAAGAGACCCAGTACTTC
once,TRBJ1-6,TRBV4-1,NA,CASSQDLHSDQSALHF,TGCGCCAGCAGCCAAGATTTACACAGTGACCAATCGGCCCTCCACTTT
NA,TRBJ2-1,TRBV4-1,TRBD2,CASSQVGGRTDEQFF,TGCGCCAGCAGCCAAGTGGGCGGGAGGACCGATGAGCAGTTCTTC
NA,TRBJ2-1,TRBV7-2,TRBD2,CASSSTSGGYNEQFF,TGTGCCAGCAGCTCGACTAGCGGAGGATACAATGAGCAGTTCTTC
NA,TRBJ2-3,TRBV6-5,NA,CAISQADTQYF,TGTGCCATCTCACAGGCAGATACGCAGTATTTT
NA,TRBJ1-2,TRBV19,NA,CASSTGPGGNGYTF,TGTGCCAGTAGTACGGGTCCGGGGGGCAATGGCTACACCTTC
NA,TRBJ2-7,TRBV2,NA,CASSNSRYEQYF,TGTGCCAGCAGTAATAGCAGATACGAGCAGTACTTC
NA,TRBJ2-7,TRBV21-1,NA,CASSRRGRHYEQYF,TGTGCCAGCAGCCGGCGAGGGAGGCATTACGAGCAGTACTTC
NA,TRBJ2-1,TRBV18,TRBD2,CASSPALSGKGVEQFF,TGTGCCAGCTCCCCCGCCCTGAGCGGGAAAGGAGTTGAGCAGTTCTTC
NA,TRBJ2-7,TRBV19,NA,CASSRGLSYEQYF,TGTGCCAGTAGTCGCGGACTCTCCTACGAGCAGTACTTC
few,TRBJ2-3,TRBV5-4,NA,CASSLAGTDTQYF,TGTGCCAGCAGCTTGGCAGGCACAGATACGCAGTATTTT
few,TRBJ2-7,TRBV7-9,TRBD1,CASSLPGQGAREQYF,TGTGCCAGCAGCTTACCGGGACAGGGGGCGCGAGAGCAGTACTTC
NA,TRBJ2-7,TRBV29-1,NA,CSVKQRGLSSYEQYF,TGCAGCGTGAAGCAAAGGGGCCTAAGCTCCTACGAGCAGTACTTC
NA,TRBJ2-7,TRBV7-3,TRBD1,CASSFGQGRDEQYF,TGTGCCAGCAGCTTTGGACAGGGTAGGGACGAGCAGTACTTC
once,TRBJ2-7,TRBV21-1,NA,CASSKPGTQSSYEQYF,TGTGCCAGCAGCAAACCCGGGACTCAGAGCTCCTACGAGCAGTACTTC
NA,TRBJ2-4,TRBV15,NA,CATSRVGESVAKNIQYF,TGTGCCACCAGCAGAGTTGGGGAGTCTGTGGCCAAAAACATTCAGTACTTC
few,TRBJ2-2,TRBV7-9,NA,CASSPSELFF,TGTGCCAGCAGCCCTAGTGAGCTGTTTTTT
NA,TRBJ2-5,TRBV5-1,TRBD1,CASSLVDRTRETQYF,TGCGCCAGCAGCTTGGTGGACAGGACTCGGGAGACCCAGTACTTC
once,TRBJ1-1,TRBV28,TRBD1,CAIQGQGDTEAFF,TGTGCCATCCAGGGACAGGGGGATACTGAAGCTTTCTTT
NA,TRBJ1-2,TRBV2,TRBD1,CASGRGSGYTF,TGTGCCAGCGGCAGGGGGTCCGGCTACACCTTC
NA,TRBJ2-1,TRBV19,TRBD1,CASSSGTGGYNEQFF,TGTGCCAGTAGTTCCGGGACAGGGGGGTACAATGAGCAGTTCTTC
NA,TRBJ2-7,TRBV3-1/TRBV3-2,TRBD2,CASSQGLAGYEQYF,TGTGCCAGCAGCCAAGGACTAGCGGGATACGAGCAGTACTTC
NA,TRBJ2-2,TRBV6-6,NA,CASSPSGNTGELFF,TGTGCCAGCAGCCCGAGCGGGAACACCGGGGAGCTGTTTTTT
NA,TRBJ1-2,TRBV2,NA,CASSKVGGYGYTF,TGTGCCAGCAGTAAGGTGGGGGGCTATGGCTACACCTTC
NA,TRBJ1-3,TRBV29-1,NA,CSARQPSGNTIYF,TGCAGCGCAAGACAGCCCTCTGGAAACACCATATATTTT
NA,TRBJ2-7,TRBV4-3,TRBD1,CASSRGTGGLYEQYF,TGCGCCAGCAGCCGAGGGACAGGGGGCCTCTACGAGCAGTACTTC
once,TRBJ1-3,TRBV23-1,TRBD1,CASSQYPDREDGNTIYF,TGCGCCAGCAGTCAATACCCGGACAGGGAGGACGGAAACACCATATATTTT
once,TRBJ2-1,TRBV5-1,TRBD2,CASRTTLAETYNEQFF,TGCGCCAGCCGTACGACACTAGCGGAAACCTACAATGAGCAGTTCTTC
NA,TRBJ2-7,TRBV6-5,TRBD1,CASSYVRQGSYEQYF,TGTGCCAGCAGTTACGTAAGACAGGGTTCCTACGAGCAGTACTTC
few,TRBJ1-1,TRBV7-2,TRBD1,CASSGDSREAFF,TGTGCCAGCAGTGGGGACAGCCGGGAAGCTTTCTTT
NA,TRBJ2-5,TRBV5-1,TRBD2,CASRYGKSVREYQETQYF,TGCGCCAGCCGCTATGGCAAGTCCGTGCGGGAGTACCAAGAGACCCAGTACTTC
NA,TRBJ2-1,TRBV6-2/TRBV6-3,NA,CASSTRTVSSYNEQFF,TGTGCCAGCAGCACCCGGACAGTGAGCTCCTACAATGAGCAGTTCTTC
NA,TRBJ1-2,TRBV15,TRBD1,CATSRGAGQGMDYGYTF,TGTGCCACCAGCAGAGGGGCGGGACAGGGGATGGACTATGGCTACACCTTC
NA,TRBJ2-2,TRBV6-2/TRBV6-3,NA,CASSSGRRVTGELFF,TGTGCCAGCAGCTCCGGGCGCAGGGTGACCGGGGAGCTGTTTTTT
NA,TRBJ2-1,TRBV19,NA,CASSIEEGDPATVPVYNEQFF,TGTGCCAGTAGTATAGAGGAGGGTGACCCCGCGACCGTTCCCGTCTACAATGAGCAGTTCTTC
once,TRBJ2-2,TRBV19,TRBD1,CASSRQGTSNTGELFF,TGTGCCAGTAGTAGACAGGGCACCTCGAACACCGGGGAGCTGTTTTTT
once,TRBJ2-7,TRBV11-3,TRBD1,CASKTGTGDTHEQYF,TGTGCCAGCAAAACCGGGACAGGGGATACCCACGAGCAGTACTTC
NA,TRBJ2-7,TRBV15,TRBD1,CATSRVGTGDYEQYF,TGTGCCACCAGCAGAGTGGGGACAGGTGACTACGAGCAGTACTTC
NA,TRBJ2-1,TRBV10-3,TRBD1,CAISKTTGWNEQFF,TGTGCCATCAGTAAGACGACAGGGTGGAATGAGCAGTTCTTC
NA,TRBJ1-4,TRBV7-2,NA,CASSPRQSLRLFF,TGTGCCAGCAGCCCACGACAGAGTCTACGACTGTTTTTT